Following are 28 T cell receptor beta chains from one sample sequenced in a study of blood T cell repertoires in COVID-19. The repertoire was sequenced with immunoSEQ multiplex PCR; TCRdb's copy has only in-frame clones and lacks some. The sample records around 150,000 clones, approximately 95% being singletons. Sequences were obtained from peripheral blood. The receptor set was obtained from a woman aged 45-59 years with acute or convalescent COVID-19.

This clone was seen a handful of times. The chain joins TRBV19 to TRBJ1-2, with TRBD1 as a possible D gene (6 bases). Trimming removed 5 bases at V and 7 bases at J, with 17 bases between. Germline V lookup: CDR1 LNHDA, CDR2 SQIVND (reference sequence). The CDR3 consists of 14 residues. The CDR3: CASSGGQFVGGYTF. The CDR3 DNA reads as TGTGCCAGTAGTGGGGGCCAGTTCGTCGGTGGCTACACCTTC.

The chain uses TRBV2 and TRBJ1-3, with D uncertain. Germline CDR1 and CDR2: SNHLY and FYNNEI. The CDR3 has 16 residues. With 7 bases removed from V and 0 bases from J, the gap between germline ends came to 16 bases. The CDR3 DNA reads TGTGCCAGCATGTGGGAGGATCCGAGCTCTGGAAACACCATATATTTT. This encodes CASMWEDPSSGNTIYF.

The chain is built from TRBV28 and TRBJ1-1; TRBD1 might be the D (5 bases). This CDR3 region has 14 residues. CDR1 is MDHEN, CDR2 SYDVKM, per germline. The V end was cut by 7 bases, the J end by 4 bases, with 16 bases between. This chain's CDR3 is CASIDQNRLTEAFF. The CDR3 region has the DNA TGTGCCAGCATTGATCAAAACAGGCTCACTGAAGCTTTCTTT. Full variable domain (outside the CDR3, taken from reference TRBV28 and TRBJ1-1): DVKVTQSSRYLVKRTGEKVFLECVQDMDHENMFWYRQDPGLGLRLIYFSYDVKMKEKGDIPEGYSVSREKKERFSLILESASTNQTSMYLCASIDQNRLTEAFFGQGTRLTVV.

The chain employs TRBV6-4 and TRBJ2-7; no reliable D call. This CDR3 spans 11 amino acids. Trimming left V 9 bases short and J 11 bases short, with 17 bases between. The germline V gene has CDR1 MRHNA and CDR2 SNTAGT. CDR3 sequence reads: CASTKRWPKYF. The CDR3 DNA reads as TGTGCCAGTACTAAAAGATGGCCGAAGTACTTC.

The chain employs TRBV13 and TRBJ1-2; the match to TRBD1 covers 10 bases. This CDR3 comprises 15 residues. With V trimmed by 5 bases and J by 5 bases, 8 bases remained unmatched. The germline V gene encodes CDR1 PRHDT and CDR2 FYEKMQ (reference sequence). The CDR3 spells CASSPTGGQGYGYTF. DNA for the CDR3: TGTGCCAGCAGCCCGACAGGGGGCCAGGGGTATGGCTACACCTTC.

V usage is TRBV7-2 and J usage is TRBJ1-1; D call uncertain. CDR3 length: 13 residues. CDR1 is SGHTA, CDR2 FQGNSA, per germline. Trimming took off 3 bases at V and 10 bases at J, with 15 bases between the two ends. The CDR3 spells CASSLTRQSRAFF. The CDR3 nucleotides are TGTGCCAGCAGCTTGACACGGCAATCAAGAGCTTTCTTT.

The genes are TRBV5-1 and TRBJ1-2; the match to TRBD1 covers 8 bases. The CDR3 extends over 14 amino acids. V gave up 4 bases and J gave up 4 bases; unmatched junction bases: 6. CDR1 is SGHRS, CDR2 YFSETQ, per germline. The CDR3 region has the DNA TGCGCCAGCAGCATACAGGGGGTAGGCTATGGCTACACCTTC. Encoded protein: CASSIQGVGYGYTF.

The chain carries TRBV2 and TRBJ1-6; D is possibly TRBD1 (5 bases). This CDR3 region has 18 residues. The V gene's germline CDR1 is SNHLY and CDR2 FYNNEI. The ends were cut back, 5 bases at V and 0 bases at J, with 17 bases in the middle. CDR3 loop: CASSTNLQGSSYNSPLHF. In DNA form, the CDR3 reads TGTGCCAGCAGTACAAATCTCCAGGGCAGCTCCTATAATTCACCCCTCCACTTT.

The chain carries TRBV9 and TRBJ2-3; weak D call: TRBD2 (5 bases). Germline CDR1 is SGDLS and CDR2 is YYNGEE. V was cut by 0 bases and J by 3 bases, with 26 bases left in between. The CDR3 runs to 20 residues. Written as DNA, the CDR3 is TGTGCCAGCAGCGTAGGGGGAGCGAGAGCCGAACCCACTTCTACAGATACGCAGTATTTT. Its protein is CASSVGGARAEPTSTDTQYF.

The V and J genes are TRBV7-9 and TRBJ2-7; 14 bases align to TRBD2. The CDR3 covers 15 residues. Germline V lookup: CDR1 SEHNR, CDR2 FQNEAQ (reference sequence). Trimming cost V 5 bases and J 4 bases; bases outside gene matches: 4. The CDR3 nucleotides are TGTGCCAGCAGCCGGACTAGCGGGAGGAAGTACGAGCAGTACTTC. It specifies CASSRTSGRKYEQYF.

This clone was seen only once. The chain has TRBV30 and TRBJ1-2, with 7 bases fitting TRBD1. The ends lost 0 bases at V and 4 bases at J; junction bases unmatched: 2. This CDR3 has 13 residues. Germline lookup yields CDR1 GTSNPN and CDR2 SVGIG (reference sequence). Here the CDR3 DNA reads TGTGCCTGGAGTGTACGGACAGGCTATGGCTACACCTTC. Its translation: CAWSVRTGYGYTF.

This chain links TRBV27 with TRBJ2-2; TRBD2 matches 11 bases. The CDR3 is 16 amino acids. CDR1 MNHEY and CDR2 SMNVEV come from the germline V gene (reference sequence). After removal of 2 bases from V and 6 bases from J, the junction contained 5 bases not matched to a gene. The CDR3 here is CASSLASGRRAGELFF. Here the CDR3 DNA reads TGTGCCAGCAGTTTAGCTAGCGGGAGGAGGGCCGGGGAGCTGTTTTTT.

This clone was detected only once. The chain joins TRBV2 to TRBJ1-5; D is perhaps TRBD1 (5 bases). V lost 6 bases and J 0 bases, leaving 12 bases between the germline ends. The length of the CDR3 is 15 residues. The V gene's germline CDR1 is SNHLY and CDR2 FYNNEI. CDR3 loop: CASRATDLSNQPQHF. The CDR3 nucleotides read TGTGCCAGCAGGGCGACAGACCTTAGCAATCAGCCCCAGCATTTT. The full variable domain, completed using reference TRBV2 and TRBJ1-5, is EPEVTQTPSHQVTQMGQEVILRCVPISNHLYFYWYRQILGQKVEFLVSFYNNEISEKSEIFDDQFSVERPDGSNFTLKIRSTKLEDSAMYFCASRATDLSNQPQHFGDGTRLSIL.

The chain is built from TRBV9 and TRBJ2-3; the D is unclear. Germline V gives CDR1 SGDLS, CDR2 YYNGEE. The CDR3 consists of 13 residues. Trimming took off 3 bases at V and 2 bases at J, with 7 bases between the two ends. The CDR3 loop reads CASSESNTDTQYF. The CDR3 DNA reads TGTGCCAGCAGCGAGAGCAACACAGATACGCAGTATTTT.

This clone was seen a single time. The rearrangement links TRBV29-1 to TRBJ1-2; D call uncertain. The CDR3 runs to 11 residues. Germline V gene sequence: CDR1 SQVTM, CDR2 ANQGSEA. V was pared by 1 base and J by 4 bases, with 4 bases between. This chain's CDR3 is CSVEASYGYTF. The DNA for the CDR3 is TGCAGCGTTGAAGCTAGCTATGGCTACACCTTC.

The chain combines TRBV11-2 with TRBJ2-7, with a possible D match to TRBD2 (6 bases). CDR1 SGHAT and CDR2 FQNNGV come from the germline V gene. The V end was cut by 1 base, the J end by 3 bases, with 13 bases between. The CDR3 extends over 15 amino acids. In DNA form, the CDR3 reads TGTGCCAGCAGCTTAGGCTTGAGGCGGGACTACGAGCAGTACTTC. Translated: CASSLGLRRDYEQYF.

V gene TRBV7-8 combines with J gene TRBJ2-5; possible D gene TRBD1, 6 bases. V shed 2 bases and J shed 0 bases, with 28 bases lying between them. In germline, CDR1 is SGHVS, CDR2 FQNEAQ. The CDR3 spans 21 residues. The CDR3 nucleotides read TGTGCCAGCAGCTTATCGGATGGGACACCCTACAATTGGGGTAACCAAGAGACCCAGTACTTC. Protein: CASSLSDGTPYNWGNQETQYF.

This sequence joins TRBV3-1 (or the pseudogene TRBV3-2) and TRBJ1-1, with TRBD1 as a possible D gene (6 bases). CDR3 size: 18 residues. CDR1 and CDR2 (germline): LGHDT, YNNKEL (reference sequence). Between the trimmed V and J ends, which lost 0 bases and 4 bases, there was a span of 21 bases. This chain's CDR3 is CASSQDRQGGRGFTEAFF. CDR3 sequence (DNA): TGTGCCAGCAGCCAAGATCGACAAGGTGGAAGGGGGTTCACTGAAGCTTTCTTT.

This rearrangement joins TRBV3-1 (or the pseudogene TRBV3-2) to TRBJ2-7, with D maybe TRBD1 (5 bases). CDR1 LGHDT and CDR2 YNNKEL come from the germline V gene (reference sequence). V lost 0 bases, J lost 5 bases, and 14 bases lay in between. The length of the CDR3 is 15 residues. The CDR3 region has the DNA TGTGCCAGCAGCCAAGATGGGGCGACCTTCGACGAGCAGTACTTC. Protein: CASSQDGATFDEQYF.

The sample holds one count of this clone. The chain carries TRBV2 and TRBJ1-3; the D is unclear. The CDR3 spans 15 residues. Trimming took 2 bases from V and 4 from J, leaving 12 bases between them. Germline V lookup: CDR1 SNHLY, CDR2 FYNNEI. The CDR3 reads CASSEKTSGGNTIYF. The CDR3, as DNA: TGTGCCAGCAGTGAAAAAACCTCGGGAGGAAACACCATATATTTT.

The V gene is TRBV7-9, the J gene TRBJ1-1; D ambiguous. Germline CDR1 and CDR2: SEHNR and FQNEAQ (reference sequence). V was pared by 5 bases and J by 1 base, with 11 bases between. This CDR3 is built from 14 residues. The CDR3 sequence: CASSPGPGNTEAFF. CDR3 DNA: TGTGCCAGCAGCCCTGGGCCCGGGAACACTGAAGCTTTCTTT.

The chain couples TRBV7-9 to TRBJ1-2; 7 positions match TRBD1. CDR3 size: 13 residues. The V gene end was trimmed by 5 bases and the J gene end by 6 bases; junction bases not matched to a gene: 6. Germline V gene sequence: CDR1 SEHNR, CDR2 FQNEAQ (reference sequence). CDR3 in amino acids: CASSLDRVNGYTF. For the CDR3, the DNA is TGTGCCAGCAGCCTCGACAGGGTCAATGGCTACACCTTC.

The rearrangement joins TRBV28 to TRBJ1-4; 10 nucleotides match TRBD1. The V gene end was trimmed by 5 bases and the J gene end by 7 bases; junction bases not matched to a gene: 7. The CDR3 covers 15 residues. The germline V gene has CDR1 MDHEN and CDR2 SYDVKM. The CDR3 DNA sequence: TGTGCCAGCAGTCGGGACAGGGGTGCTAGTGAAAAACTGTTTTTT. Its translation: CASSRDRGASEKLFF.

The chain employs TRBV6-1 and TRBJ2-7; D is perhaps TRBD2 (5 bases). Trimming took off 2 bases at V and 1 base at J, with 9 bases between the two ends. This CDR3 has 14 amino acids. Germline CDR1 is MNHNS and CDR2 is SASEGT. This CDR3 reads CASSEQGRSYEQYF. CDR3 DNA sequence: TGTGCCAGCAGTGAACAAGGGAGATCCTACGAGCAGTACTTC.

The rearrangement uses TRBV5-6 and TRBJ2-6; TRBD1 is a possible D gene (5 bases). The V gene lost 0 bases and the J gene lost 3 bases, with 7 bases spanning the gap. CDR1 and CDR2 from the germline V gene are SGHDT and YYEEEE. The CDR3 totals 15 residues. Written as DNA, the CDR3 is TGTGCCAGCAGCTTGGAGGGGTATGGGGCCAACGTCCTGACTTTC. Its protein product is CASSLEGYGANVLTF.

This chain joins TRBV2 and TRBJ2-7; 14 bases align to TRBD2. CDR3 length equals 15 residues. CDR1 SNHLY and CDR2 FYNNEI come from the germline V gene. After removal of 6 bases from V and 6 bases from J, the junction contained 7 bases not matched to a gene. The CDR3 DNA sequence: TGTGCCAGCAGCCCTCCGGGACTAGCGGGAGTCGAGCAGTACTTC. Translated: CASSPPGLAGVEQYF.

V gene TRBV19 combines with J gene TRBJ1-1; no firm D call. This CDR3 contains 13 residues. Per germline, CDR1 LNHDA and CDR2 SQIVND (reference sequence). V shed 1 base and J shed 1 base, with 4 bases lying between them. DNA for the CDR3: TGTGCCAGTAGTATAGGGGCGAACACTGAAGCTTTCTTT. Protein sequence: CASSIGANTEAFF.

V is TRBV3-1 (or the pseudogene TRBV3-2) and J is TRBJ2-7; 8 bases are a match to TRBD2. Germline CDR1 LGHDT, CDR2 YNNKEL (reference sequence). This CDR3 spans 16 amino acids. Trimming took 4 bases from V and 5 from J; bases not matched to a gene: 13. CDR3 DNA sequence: TGTGCCAGCAGCCCGCTTGCCGGGACTAGTCTCCACGAGCAGTACTTC. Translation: CASSPLAGTSLHEQYF.